This entry features one T cell receptor beta chain sequence. Antigen unknown. The sample comes from a study of cytomegalovirus exposure and HLA in healthy donors. General observations from the study: In a later analysis, HLA-associated TCR beta chains were more clonally expanded than equally common others.

Germline V lookup: CDR1 LNHDA, CDR2 SQIVND (reference sequence). This CDR3 comprises 14 residues. V shed 1 base and J shed 2 bases, with 8 bases lying between them. Amplification used 60 Vbeta primers and 13 Jbeta primers. Here immunoSEQ multiplex PCR was the method, and the copy in TCRdb shows in-frame clones only, minus some. This sample carries some 190,000 clones, 75% to 85% of them seen once, and the ten largest clones take around an eighth. The V call is TRBV19, the J call TRBJ1-1, with D unclear. Sequencing was done on a sample of PBMCs. The clonotype was recovered from a woman in her 30s in good health and CMV-seropositive. The CDR3 loop reads CASSIGNSNTEAFF. The CDR3 DNA is TGTGCCAGTAGTATAGGAAACAGCAACACTGAAGCTTTCTTT.